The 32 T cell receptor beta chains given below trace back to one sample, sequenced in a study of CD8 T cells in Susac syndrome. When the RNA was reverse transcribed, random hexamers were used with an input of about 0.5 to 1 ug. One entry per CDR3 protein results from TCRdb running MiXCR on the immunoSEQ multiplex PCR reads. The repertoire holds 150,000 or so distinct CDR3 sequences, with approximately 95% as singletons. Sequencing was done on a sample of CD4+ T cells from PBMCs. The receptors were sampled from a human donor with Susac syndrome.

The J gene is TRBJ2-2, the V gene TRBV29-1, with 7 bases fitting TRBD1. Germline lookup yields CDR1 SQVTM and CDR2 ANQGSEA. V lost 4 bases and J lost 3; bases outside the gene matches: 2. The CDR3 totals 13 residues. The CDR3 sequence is CSVGQGDTGELFF. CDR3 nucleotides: TGCAGCGTTGGACAGGGAGACACCGGGGAGCTGTTTTTT.

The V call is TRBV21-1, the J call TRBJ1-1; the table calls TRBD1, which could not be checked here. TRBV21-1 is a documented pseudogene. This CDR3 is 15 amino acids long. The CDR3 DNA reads TGTGCCAGCAGCCTCAGCTTTGAGACAGGGGGCAGAGCTTTCTTT. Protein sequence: CASSLSFETGGRAFF.

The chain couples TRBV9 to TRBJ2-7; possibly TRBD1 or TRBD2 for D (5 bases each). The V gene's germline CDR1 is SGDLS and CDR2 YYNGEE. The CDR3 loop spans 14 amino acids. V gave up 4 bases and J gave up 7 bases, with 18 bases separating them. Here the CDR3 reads CASSPSVEWGEQYF. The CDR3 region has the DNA TGTGCCAGCAGCCCGAGCGTCGAATGGGGGGAGCAGTACTTC.

The chain's CDR3 is CAWSLGTQGPDTQYF. CDR3 nucleotide sequence: TGTGCCTGGAGTCTCGGGACACAGGGTCCAGATACGCAGTATTTT. The chain has TRBV30 and TRBJ2-3, with a tentative D call TRBD1 (6 bases). Germline-derived CDR1 and CDR2 are GTSNPN and SVGIG (reference sequence). The ends were cut back, 2 bases at V and 4 bases at J, with 16 bases in the middle. This CDR3 is 15 amino acids long. Together with reference TRBV30 and TRBJ2-3, the CDR3 gives the full variable domain: SQTIHQWPATLVQPVGSPLSLECTVEGTSNPNLYWYRQAAGRGLQLLFYSVGIGQISSEVPQNLSASRPQDRQFILSSKKLLLSDSGFYLCAWSLGTQGPDTQYFGPGTRLTVL.

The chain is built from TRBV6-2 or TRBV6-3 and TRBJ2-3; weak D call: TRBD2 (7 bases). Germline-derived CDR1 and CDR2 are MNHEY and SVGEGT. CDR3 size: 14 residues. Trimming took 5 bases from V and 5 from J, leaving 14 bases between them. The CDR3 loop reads CASSGGGPQDTQYF. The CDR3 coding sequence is TGTGCCAGCAGTGGCGGGGGCCCCCAAGATACGCAGTATTTT.

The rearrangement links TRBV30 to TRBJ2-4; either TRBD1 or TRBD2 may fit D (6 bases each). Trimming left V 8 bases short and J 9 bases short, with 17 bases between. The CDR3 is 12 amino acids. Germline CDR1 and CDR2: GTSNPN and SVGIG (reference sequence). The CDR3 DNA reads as TGTGCCGGGGGGCCTTCGGACGGCATTCAGTACTTC. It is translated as CAGGPSDGIQYF.

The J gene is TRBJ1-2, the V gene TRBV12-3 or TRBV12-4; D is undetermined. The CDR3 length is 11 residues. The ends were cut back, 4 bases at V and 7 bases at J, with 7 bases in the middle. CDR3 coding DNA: TGTGCCAGCAGTTCCACCCGTGGCTACACCTTC. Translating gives CASSSTRGYTF.

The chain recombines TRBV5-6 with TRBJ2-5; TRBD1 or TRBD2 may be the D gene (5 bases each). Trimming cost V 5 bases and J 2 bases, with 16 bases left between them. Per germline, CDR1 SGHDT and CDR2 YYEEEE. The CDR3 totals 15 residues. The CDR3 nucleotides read TGTGCCAGCAGTTCCATAGGGGACGGGCAAGAGACCCAGTACTTC. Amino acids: CASSSIGDGQETQYF.

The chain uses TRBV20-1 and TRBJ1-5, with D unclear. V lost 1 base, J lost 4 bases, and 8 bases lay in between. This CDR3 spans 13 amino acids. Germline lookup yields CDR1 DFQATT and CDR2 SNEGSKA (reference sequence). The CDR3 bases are TGCAGTGCTAGAGTAAGTGCAAATCAGCCCCAGCATTTT. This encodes CSARVSANQPQHF.

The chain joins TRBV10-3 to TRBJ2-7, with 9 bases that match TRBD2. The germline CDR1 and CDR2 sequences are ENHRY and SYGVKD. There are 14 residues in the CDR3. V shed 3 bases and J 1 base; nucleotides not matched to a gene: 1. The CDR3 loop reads CAISELAGSYEQYF. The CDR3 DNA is TGTGCCATCAGTGAACTAGCGGGTTCCTACGAGCAGTACTTC.

CDR3 loop: CASSYGGGHEDTQYF. The CDR3 nucleotides are TGTGCCAGCAGTTACGGAGGGGGGCATGAAGATACGCAGTATTTT. The chain joins TRBV12-3 or TRBV12-4 to TRBJ2-3; D might be TRBD1 or TRBD2, each matching 6 bases. V was cut by 4 bases and J by 5 bases, with 16 bases left in between. The CDR3 totals 15 residues.

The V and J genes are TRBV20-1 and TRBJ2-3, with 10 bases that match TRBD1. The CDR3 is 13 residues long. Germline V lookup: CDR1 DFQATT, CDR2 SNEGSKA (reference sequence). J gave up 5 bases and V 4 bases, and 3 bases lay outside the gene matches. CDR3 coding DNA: TGCAGTGCTACCGACAGGGGGCGAGATACGCAGTATTTT. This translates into CSATDRGRDTQYF.

The CDR3 loop reads CASSPPGTGISYNEQFF. The CDR3 DNA follows: TGTGCCAGCTCACCACCGGGGACAGGGATCTCCTACAATGAGCAGTTCTTC. V usage is TRBV18 and J usage is TRBJ2-1; TRBD1 aligns across 9 bases. Trimming at V came to 0 bases and at J to 0 bases, leaving 3 bases not matched to a gene. Germline V gives CDR1 KGHSH, CDR2 LQKENI. The CDR3 consists of 17 residues. The full variable domain, in which reference TRBV18 and TRBJ2-1 provide the parts outside the CDR3, is NAGVMQNPRHLVRRRGQEARLRCSPMKGHSHVYWYRQLPEEGLKFMVYLQKENIIDESGMPKERFSAEFPKEGPSILRIQQVVRGDSAAYFCASSPPGTGISYNEQFFGPGTRLTVL.

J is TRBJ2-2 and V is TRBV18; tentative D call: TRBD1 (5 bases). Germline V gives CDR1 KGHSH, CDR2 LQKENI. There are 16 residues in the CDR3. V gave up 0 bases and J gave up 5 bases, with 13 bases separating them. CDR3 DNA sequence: TGTGCCAGCTCACCACCTGGGGCCGAGTGGACCGGGGAGCTGTTTTTT. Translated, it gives CASSPPGAEWTGELFF. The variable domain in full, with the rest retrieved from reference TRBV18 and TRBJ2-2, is NAGVMQNPRHLVRRRGQEARLRCSPMKGHSHVYWYRQLPEEGLKFMVYLQKENIIDESGMPKERFSAEFPKEGPSILRIQQVVRGDSAAYFCASSPPGAEWTGELFFGEGSRLTVL.

In DNA, the CDR3 is TGCAGCGTCGTTGAAGTCAACGAGCAGTACTTC. This codes for CSVVEVNEQYF. The chain is built from TRBV29-1 and TRBJ2-7; D unresolved. The CDR3 has 11 residues. V was clipped by 6 bases and J by 5 bases, with 11 bases between them. CDR1 and CDR2 (germline): SQVTM, ANQGSEA.

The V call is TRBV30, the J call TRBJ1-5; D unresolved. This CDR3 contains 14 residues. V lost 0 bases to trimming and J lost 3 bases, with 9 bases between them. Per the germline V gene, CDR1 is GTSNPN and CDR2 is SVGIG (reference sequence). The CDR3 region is CAWSVLAPNQPQHF. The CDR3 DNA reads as TGTGCCTGGAGTGTACTGGCCCCCAATCAGCCCCAGCATTTT.

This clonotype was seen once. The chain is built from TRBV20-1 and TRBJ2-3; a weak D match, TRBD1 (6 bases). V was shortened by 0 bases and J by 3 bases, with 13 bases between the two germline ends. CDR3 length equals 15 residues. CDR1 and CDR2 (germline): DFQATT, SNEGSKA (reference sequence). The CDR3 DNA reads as TGCAGTGCTAGAGATCCCACAGGGTCGACAGATACGCAGTATTTT. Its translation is CSARDPTGSTDTQYF.

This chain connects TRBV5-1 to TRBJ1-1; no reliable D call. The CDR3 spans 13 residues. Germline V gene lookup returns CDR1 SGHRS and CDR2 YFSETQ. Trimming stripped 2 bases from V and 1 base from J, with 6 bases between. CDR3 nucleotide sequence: TGCGCCAGCAGCTTTAGCGCGAACACTGAAGCTTTCTTT. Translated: CASSFSANTEAFF.

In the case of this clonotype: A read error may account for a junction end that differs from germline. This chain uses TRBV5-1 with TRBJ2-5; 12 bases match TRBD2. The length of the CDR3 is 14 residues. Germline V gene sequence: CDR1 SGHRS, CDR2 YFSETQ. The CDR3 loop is CASSPGLAGETQYF. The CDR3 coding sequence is TGTGCCAGCTCACCGGGACTAGCGGGAGAGACCCAGTACTTC.

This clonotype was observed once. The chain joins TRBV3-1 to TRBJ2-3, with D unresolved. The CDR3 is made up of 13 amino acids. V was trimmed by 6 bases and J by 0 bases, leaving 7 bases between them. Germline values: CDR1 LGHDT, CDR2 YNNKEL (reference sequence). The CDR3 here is CASRGLSTDTQYF. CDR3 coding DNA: TGTGCCAGCAGGGGTTTAAGCACAGATACGCAGTATTTT.

The CDR3 region has the DNA TGTGCCAGCCAAGGGTCGGAGGCCACCTATGGCTACACCTTC. Its translation: CASQGSEATYGYTF. The chain combines TRBV18 with TRBJ1-2; D remains ambiguous. The germline V gene encodes CDR1 KGHSH and CDR2 LQKENI. V dropped 8 bases and J dropped 4 bases, with 17 bases sitting between them. The CDR3 covers 14 residues.

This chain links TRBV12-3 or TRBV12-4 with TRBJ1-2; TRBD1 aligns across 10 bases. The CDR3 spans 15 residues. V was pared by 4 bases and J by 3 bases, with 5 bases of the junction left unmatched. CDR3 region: CASSSRDRGYYGYTF. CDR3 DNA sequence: TGTGCCAGCAGTTCTCGGGACAGGGGATACTATGGCTACACCTTC.

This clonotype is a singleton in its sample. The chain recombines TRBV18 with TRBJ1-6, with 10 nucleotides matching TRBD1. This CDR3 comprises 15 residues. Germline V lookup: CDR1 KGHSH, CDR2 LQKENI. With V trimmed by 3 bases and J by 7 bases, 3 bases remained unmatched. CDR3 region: CASSPDRGGNSPLHF. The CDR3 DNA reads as TGTGCCAGCTCACCGGACAGGGGGGGAAATTCACCCCTCCACTTT.

The CDR3 nucleotides read TGTGCCAGCAGTTTAGAGCGGGCCAAGCAGTTCTTC. Its translation is CASSLERAKQFF. The chain combines TRBV12-3 or TRBV12-4 with TRBJ2-1; D is perhaps TRBD2 (6 bases). The V and J ends lost 1 base and 11 bases respectively, with 9 bases between them. This CDR3 region has 12 residues.

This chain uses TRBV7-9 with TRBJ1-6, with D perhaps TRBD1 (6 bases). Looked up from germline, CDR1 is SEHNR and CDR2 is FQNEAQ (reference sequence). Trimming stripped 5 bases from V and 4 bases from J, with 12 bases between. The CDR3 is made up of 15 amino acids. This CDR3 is CASSPGQNYNSPLHF. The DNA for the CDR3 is TGTGCCAGCAGCCCCGGACAGAATTATAATTCACCCCTCCACTTT.

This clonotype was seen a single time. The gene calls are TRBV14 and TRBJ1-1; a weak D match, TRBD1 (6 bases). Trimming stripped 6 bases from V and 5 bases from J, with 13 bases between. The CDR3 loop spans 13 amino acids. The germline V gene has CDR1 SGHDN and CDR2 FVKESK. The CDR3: CASSTGLATEAFF. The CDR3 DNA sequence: TGTGCCAGCAGTACAGGGTTGGCGACTGAAGCTTTCTTT.

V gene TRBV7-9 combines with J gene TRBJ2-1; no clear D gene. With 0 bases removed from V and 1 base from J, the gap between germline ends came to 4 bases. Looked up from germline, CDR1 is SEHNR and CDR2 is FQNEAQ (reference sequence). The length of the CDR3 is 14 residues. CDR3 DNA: TGTGCCAGCAGCTTAGCACTATCCTACAATGAGCAGTTCTTC. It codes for CASSLALSYNEQFF.

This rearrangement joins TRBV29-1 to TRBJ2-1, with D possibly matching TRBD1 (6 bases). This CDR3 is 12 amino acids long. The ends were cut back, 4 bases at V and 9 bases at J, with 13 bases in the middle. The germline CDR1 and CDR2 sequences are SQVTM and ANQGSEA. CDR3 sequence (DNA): TGCAGCGTTGCACAGGGTTGGGCTGAGCAGTTCTTC. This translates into CSVAQGWAEQFF.

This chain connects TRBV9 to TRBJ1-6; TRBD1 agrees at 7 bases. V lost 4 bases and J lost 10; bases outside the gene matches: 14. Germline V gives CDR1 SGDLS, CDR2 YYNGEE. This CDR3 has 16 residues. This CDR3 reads CASSMYRPGQHSPLHF. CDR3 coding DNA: TGTGCCAGCAGCATGTACCGGCCGGGACAGCACTCACCCCTCCACTTT.

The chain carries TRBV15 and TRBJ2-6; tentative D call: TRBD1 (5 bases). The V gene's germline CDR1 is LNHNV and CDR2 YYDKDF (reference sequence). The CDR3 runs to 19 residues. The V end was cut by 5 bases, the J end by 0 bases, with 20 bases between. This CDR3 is CATSGLPAGSSSGANVLTF. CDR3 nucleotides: TGTGCCACCAGCGGGCTCCCGGCAGGGTCGAGCTCTGGGGCCAACGTCCTGACTTTC.

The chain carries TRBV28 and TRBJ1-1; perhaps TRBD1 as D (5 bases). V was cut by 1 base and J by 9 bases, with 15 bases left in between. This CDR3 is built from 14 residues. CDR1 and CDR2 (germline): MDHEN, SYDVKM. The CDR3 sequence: CASSLFGMGQKAFF. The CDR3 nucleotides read TGTGCCAGCAGTTTATTTGGGATGGGGCAGAAAGCTTTCTTT. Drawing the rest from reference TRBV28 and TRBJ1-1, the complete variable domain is DVKVTQSSRYLVKRTGEKVFLECVQDMDHENMFWYRQDPGLGLRLIYFSYDVKMKEKGDIPEGYSVSREKKERFSLILESASTNQTSMYLCASSLFGMGQKAFFGQGTRLTVV.

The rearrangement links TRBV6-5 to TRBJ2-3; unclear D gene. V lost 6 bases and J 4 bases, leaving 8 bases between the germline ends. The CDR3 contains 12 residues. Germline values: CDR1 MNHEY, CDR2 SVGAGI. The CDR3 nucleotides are TGTGCCAGCAGCCGAAAGCCAGATACGCAGTATTTT. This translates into CASSRKPDTQYF.